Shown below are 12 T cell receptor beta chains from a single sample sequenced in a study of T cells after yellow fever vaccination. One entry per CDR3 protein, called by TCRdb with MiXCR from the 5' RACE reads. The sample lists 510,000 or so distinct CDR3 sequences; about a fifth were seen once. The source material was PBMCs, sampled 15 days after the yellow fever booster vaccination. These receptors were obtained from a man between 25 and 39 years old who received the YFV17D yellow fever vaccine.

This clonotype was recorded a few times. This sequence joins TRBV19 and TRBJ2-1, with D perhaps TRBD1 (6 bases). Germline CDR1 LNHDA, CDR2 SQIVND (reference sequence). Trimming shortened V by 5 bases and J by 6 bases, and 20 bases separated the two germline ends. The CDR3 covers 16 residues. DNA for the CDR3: TGTGCCAGTAGTTCCGTCATACCGGTAGGGGGCAATGAGCAGTTCTTC. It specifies CASSSVIPVGGNEQFF.

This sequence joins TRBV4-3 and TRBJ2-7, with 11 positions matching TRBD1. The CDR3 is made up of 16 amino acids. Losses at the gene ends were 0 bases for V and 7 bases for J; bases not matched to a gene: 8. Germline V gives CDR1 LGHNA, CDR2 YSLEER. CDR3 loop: CASSQDLRTGGIEQYF. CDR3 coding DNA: TGCGCCAGCAGCCAAGATCTTAGGACAGGGGGCATAGAGCAGTACTTC.

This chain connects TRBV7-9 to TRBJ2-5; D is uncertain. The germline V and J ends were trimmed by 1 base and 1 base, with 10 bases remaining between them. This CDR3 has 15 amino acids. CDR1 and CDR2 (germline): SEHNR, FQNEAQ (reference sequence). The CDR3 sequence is CASSLEGSSQETQYF. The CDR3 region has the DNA TGTGCCAGCAGCTTAGAAGGTAGCAGCCAAGAGACCCAGTACTTC.

For the CDR3, the DNA is TGCGCCAGCAGCCAGACGGGACAACCCCAAGGGGCCCAGTACTTC. It specifies CASSQTGQPQGAQYF. The chain recombines TRBV4-3 with TRBJ2-5; D is perhaps TRBD1 (6 bases). Between the trimmed V and J ends, which lost 3 bases and 9 bases, there was a span of 20 bases. CDR3 size: 15 residues. Per the germline V gene, CDR1 is LGHNA and CDR2 is YSLEER.

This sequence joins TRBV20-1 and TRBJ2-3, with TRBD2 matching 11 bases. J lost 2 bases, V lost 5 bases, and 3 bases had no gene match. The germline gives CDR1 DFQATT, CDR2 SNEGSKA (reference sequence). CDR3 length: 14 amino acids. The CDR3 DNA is TGCAGTGCTGAGACTAGCGGGACCACAGATACGCAGTATTTT. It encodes CSAETSGTTDTQYF.

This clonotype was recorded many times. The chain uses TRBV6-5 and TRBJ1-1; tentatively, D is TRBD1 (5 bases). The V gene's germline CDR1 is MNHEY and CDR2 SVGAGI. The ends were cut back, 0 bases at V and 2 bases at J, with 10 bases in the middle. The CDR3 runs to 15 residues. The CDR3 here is CASSYSSRGNTEAFF. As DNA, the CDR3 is TGTGCCAGCAGTTACTCTTCGAGGGGTAACACTGAAGCTTTCTTT.

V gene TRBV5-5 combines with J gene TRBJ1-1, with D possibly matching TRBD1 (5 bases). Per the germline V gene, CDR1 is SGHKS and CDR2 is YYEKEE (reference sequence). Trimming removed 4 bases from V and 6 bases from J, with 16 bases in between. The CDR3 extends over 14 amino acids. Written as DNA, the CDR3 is TGTGCCAGCAGCCGCTTGGGGGGTCAAGCTGAAGCTTTCTTT. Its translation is CASSRLGGQAEAFF.

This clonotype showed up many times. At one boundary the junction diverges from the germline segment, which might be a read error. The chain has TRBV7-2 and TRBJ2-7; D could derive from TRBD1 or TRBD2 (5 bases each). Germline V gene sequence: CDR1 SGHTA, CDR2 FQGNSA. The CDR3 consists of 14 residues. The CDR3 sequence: CASSLALGPYEQYF. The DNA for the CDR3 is TGTGCCAGCAGTTTAGCGCTGGGACCCTACGAGCAGTACTTC.

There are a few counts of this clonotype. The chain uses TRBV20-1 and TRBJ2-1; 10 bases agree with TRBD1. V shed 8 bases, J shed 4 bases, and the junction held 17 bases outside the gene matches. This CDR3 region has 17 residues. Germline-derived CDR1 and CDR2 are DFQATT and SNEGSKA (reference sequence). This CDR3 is CSPVGTGVPDAYNEQFF. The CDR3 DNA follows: TGCAGTCCGGTGGGGACAGGGGTACCTGACGCGTACAATGAGCAGTTCTTC.

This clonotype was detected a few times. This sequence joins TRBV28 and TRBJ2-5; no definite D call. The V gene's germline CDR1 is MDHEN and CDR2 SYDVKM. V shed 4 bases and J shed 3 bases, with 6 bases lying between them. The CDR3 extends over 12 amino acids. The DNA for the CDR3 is TGTGCCAGCAGTTCTAGGGAAGAGACCCAGTACTTC. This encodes CASSSREETQYF.

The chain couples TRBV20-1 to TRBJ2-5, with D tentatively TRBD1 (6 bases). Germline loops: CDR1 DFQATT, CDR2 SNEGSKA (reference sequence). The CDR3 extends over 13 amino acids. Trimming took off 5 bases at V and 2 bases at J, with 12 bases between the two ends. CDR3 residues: CSAGTQSQETQYF. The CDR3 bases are TGCAGTGCTGGGACACAAAGTCAAGAGACCCAGTACTTC.

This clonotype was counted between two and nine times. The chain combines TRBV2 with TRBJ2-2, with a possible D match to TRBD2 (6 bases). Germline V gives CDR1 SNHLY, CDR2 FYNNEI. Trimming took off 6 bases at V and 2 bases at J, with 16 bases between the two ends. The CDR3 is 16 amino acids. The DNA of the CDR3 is TGTGCCAGCAGGGGAGGACTCTCCTTAAACACCGGGGAGCTGTTTTTT. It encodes CASRGGLSLNTGELFF.